The sequence of this TCR beta chain was determined in a study of T-cell reconstitution after alpha-beta-depleted transplantation in children. Broader study findings: Alpha-beta T cells present about two months after transplant were reported to originate from several hundred expanded graft clones. Once a year had passed after transplant, T-cell counts and diversity came mostly from newly produced T cells.

Details on this clonotype: Its specificity is not known.

This sample's TCRbeta library carried unique molecular identifier barcodes. MiXCR, applied by TCRdb to the PCR reads, yields one record per CDR3 protein. Here the sample spans some 460,000 distinct CDR3 sequences, about 17% being singletons. Germline V gene lookup returns CDR1 MRHNA and CDR2 SNTAGT. V was shortened by 2 bases and J by 0 bases, with 11 bases between the two germline ends. The CDR3 has 16 amino acids. This TCR was sampled from a boy younger than two who had a stem cell transplant for Wiskott-Aldrich syndrome, so the T cells may come from the graft donor. V gene TRBV6-4 combines with J gene TRBJ2-1; D remains ambiguous. The starting material was PBMCs, mostly from graft donor cells, obtained 360 days after TCRalphabeta/CD19-depleted stem cell transplant. The CDR3 nucleotides are TGTGCCAGCAGTGACACCTGGACCGGCTCCTACAATGAGCAGTTCTTC. Its translation is CASSDTWTGSYNEQFF.